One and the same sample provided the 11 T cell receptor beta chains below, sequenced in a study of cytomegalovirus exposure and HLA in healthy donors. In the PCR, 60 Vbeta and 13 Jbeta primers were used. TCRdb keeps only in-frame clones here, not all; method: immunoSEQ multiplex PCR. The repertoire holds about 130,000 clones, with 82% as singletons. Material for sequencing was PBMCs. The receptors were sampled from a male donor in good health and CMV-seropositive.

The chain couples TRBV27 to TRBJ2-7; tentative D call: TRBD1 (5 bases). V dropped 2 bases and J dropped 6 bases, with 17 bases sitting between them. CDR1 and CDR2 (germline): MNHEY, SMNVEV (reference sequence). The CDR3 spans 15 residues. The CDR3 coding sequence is TGTGCCAGCAGTTTAGTGGCCAGGGCCCCCGGCGAGCAGTACTTC. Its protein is CASSLVARAPGEQYF.

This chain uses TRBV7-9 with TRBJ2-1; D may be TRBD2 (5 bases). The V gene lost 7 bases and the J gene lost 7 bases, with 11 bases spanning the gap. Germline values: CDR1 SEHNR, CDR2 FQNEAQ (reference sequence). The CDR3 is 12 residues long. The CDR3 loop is CASTRSGNEQFF. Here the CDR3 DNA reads TGTGCCAGCACCCGGTCGGGGAATGAGCAGTTCTTC.

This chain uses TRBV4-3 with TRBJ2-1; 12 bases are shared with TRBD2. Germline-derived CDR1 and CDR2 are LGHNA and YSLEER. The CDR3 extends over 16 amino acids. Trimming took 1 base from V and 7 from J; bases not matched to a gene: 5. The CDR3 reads CASSQGGLAGRNEQFF. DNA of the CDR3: TGCGCCAGCAGCCAAGGGGGACTAGCGGGCCGGAATGAGCAGTTCTTC.

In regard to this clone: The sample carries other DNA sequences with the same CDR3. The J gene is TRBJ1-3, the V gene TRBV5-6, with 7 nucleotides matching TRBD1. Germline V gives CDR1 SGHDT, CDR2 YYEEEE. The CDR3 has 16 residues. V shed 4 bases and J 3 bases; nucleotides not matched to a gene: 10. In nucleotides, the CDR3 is TGTGCCAGCAGCCCGACCCTCCGACAGGGTGGAAACACCATATATTTT. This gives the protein CASSPTLRQGGNTIYF.

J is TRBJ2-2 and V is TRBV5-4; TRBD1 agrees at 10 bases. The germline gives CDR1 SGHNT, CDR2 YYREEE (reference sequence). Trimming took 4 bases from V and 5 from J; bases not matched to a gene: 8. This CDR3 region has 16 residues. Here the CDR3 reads CASSLGPGQGTGELFF. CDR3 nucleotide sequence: TGTGCCAGCAGCCTGGGCCCGGGACAGGGGACCGGGGAGCTGTTTTTT.

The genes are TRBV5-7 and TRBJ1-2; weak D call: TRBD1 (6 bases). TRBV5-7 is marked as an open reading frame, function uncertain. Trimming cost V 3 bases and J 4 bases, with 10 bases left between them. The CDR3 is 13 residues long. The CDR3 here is CASSSSGVYGYTF. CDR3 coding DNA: TGTGCCAGCAGCTCCTCAGGGGTCTATGGCTACACCTTC.

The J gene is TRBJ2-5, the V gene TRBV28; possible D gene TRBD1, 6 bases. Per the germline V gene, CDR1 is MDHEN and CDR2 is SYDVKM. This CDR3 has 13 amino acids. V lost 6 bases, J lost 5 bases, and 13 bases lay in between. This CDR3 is CASRQTGWETQYF. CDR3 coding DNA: TGTGCCAGCAGACAAACAGGGTGGGAGACCCAGTACTTC.

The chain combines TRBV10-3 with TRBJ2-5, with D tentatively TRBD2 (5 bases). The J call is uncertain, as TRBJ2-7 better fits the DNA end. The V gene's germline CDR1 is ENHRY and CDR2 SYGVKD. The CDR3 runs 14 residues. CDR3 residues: CAISESGESYEQYF. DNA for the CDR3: TGTGCCATCAGTGAGTCGGGAGAATCCTACGAGCAGTACTTC.

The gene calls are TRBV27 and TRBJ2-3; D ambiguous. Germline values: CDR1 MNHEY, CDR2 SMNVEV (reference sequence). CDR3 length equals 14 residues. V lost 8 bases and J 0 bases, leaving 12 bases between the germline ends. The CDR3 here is CASSGGLSTDTQYF. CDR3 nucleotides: TGTGCCAGCTCTGGTGGGCTTAGCACAGATACGCAGTATTTT.

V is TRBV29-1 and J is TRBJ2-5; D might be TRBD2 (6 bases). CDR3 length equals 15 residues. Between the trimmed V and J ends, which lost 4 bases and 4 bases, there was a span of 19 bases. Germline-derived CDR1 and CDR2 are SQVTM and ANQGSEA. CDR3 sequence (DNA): TGCAGCGTTGGGGAAGCGGGTATAGGTGTAGAGACCCAGTACTTC. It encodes CSVGEAGIGVETQYF. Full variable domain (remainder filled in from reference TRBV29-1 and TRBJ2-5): SAVISQKPSRDICQRGTSLTIQCQVDSQVTMMFWYRQQPGQSLTLIATANQGSEATYESGFVIDKFPISRPNLTFSTLTVSNMSPEDSSIYLCSVGEAGIGVETQYFGPGTRLLVL.

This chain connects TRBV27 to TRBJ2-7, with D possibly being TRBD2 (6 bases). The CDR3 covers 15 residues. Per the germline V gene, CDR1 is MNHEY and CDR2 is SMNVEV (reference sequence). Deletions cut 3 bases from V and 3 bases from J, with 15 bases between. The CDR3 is CASSLLGGRDYEQYF. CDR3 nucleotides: TGTGCCAGCAGTTTGTTGGGGGGACGGGACTACGAGCAGTACTTC.